The 11 T cell receptor beta chains below all came from one sample that was sequenced in a study of Ad26.COV2.S vaccination and SARS-CoV-2 variants. This table comes from immunoSEQ multiplex PCR, and its TCRdb copy is limited to in-frame clones, with some not included. The sample records 350,000 to 450,000 clones, about 90% being singletons. As to treatment: roughly 19 received Ad26.COV2.S at low or high dose, single or two shots; 5 received placebo; per-sample allocation not given. Samples were taken on day 63 after the first vaccine or placebo injection. The sample was peripheral blood, taken in a trial of Ad26.COV2.S vaccine versus placebo. Every receptor here comes from a person aged 18-65 years who received the Ad26.COV2.S COVID-19 vaccine or a placebo.

This chain connects TRBV5-1 to TRBJ2-3, with D hard to call. Deletions cut 3 bases from V and 0 bases from J, with 5 bases between. The CDR3 totals 13 residues. Germline CDR1 is SGHRS and CDR2 is YFSETQ. CDR3 amino acids: CASSYRSTDTQYF. CDR3 nucleotides: TGCGCCAGCAGCTACCGTAGCACAGATACGCAGTATTTT.

The gene calls are TRBV10-3 and TRBJ1-1; no clear D gene. CDR3 size: 15 residues. Germline-derived CDR1 and CDR2 are ENHRY and SYGVKD. Trimming shortened V by 3 bases and J by 0 bases, and 11 bases separated the two germline ends. The CDR3 here is CAISESPSMNTEAFF. CDR3 nucleotide sequence: TGTGCCATCAGTGAATCTCCCTCGATGAACACTGAAGCTTTCTTT.

The rearrangement joins TRBV7-6 to TRBJ1-1, with a weak D call TRBD1 (5 bases). The germline V gene encodes CDR1 SGHVS and CDR2 FNYEAQ. The V gene lost 1 base and the J gene lost 3 bases, with 15 bases spanning the gap. The CDR3 has 16 residues. Here the CDR3 reads CASSLDRKYRHTEAFF. In DNA form, the CDR3 reads TGTGCCAGCAGCTTAGACCGTAAGTACAGGCACACTGAAGCTTTCTTT.

This sequence joins TRBV6-6 and TRBJ2-7; 9 bases are shared with TRBD2. J lost 2 bases, V lost 0 bases, and 5 bases had no gene match. The CDR3 length is 16 residues. Looked up from germline, CDR1 is MNHNY and CDR2 is SVGAGI (reference sequence). CDR3 bases: TGTGCCAGCAGTTACTCGTTTAGCGGGGGTGCCTACGAGCAGTACTTC. It encodes CASSYSFSGGAYEQYF.

V and J are TRBV7-8 and TRBJ2-1; the D is unclear. V was shortened by 1 base and J by 1 base, with 5 bases between the two germline ends. This CDR3 has 14 amino acids. CDR1 and CDR2 (germline): SGHVS, FQNEAQ. The CDR3 loop reads CASSLVGSYNEQFF. CDR3 nucleotides: TGTGCCAGCAGCTTAGTTGGTTCCTACAATGAGCAGTTCTTC.

The gene calls are TRBV4-3 and TRBJ1-3, with D uncertain. The CDR3 consists of 13 residues. The V end was cut by 4 bases, the J end by 2 bases, with 6 bases between. Germline CDR1 LGHNA, CDR2 YSLEER. CDR3 in amino acids: CASSPKAGNTIYF. The CDR3 DNA reads TGCGCCAGCAGCCCCAAGGCTGGAAACACCATATATTTT.

The V and J genes are TRBV5-1 and TRBJ1-2, with D perhaps matching TRBD1 (5 bases). V dropped 1 base and J dropped 4 bases, with 11 bases sitting between them. The CDR3 has 14 amino acids. Germline values: CDR1 SGHRS, CDR2 YFSETQ. DNA for the CDR3: TGCGCCAGCAGCTTGACAGGACCTGGCTATGGCTACACCTTC. This translates into CASSLTGPGYGYTF.

The chain couples TRBV6-5 to TRBJ1-1, with 11 bases that match TRBD1. Per the germline V gene, CDR1 is MNHEY and CDR2 is SVGAGI. CDR3 size: 14 residues. Trimming at V came to 6 bases and at J to 4 bases, leaving 4 bases not matched to a gene. The CDR3 protein is CASRSGTGGTEAFF. The CDR3 DNA reads as TGTGCCAGCAGGTCCGGGACAGGGGGCACTGAAGCTTTCTTT.

The gene calls are TRBV3-1 (or the pseudogene TRBV3-2) and TRBJ2-7, with D perhaps matching TRBD1 (6 bases). The CDR3 has 16 residues. Germline V lookup: CDR1 LGHDT, CDR2 YNNKEL (reference sequence). The V end was cut by 0 bases, the J end by 5 bases, with 17 bases between. The CDR3 here is CASSQDFLTDRHEQYF. DNA for the CDR3: TGTGCCAGCAGCCAAGATTTCCTCACCGACAGGCACGAGCAGTACTTC.

The gene calls are TRBV5-6 and TRBJ1-6; TRBD1 might be the D (6 bases). Germline CDR1 reads SGHDT; CDR2 reads YYEEEE. The CDR3 runs 14 residues. Trimming removed 2 bases at V and 8 bases at J, with 11 bases between. CDR3 in DNA: TGTGCCAGCAGCTTTCTACAGGGATATTCACCCCTCCACTTT. Its protein is CASSFLQGYSPLHF.

This chain connects TRBV25-1 to TRBJ2-5; D remains unclear. The CDR3 runs 14 residues. The germline gives CDR1 MGHDK, CDR2 SYGVNS. V was shortened by 1 base and J by 2 bases, with 8 bases between the two germline ends. The CDR3 DNA reads as TGTGCCAGCAGTGAATTGTCGGTACAAGAGACCCAGTACTTC. Translating gives CASSELSVQETQYF.